This T cell receptor beta chain was observed in a study of vaccination effects on CD4 cells after COVID-19. Germline loops: CDR1 SGHTA, CDR2 FQGNSA. The CDR3 covers 14 residues. With 7 bases removed from V and 0 bases from J, the gap between germline ends came to 10 bases. In regard to this clone: Its specificity is not known.

TCRdb's table, derived via immunoSEQ multiplex PCR, lists solely in-frame clones and lacks some. The data contain about 73,000 clones, approximately 74% of them seen just once; the ten biggest clones take up less than 3%. Ahead of sequencing, the ViraFEST assay grew antigen-specific CD4+ T cells using viral peptide pools. The authors isolated CD4+ T cells after 10 days of culture. Vaccinated recipients, who were negative for nucleocapsid antibodies, had no history of SARS-CoV-2 infection. The sequence was obtained from a human donor who received a COVID-19 vaccine. Here the sequenced sample was CD4+ T cells from PBMCs cultured with HCoV-NL63 spike peptides, taken before COVID-19 vaccination. J is TRBJ1-3 and V is TRBV7-2, with D unresolved. The DNA for the CDR3 is TGTGCCAGCAACCAGATAAGCTCTGGAAACACCATATATTTT. This codes for CASNQISSGNTIYF.